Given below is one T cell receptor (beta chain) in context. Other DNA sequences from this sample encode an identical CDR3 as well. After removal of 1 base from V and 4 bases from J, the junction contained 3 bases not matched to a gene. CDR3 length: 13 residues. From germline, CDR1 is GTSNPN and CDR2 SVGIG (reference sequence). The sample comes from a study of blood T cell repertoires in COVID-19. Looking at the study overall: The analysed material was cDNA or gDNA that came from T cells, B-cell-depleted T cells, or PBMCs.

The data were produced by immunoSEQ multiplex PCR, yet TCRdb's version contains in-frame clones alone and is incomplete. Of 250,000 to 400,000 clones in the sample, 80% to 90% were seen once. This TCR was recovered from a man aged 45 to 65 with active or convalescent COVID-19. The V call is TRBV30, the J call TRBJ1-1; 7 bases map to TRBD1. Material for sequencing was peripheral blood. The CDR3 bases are TGTGCCTGGAGTGGACAGGGTGGCACTGAAGCTTTCTTT. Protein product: CAWSGQGGTEAFF.